This TCR beta chain is drawn from a study of blood T cell repertoires in COVID-19. The CDR3 totals 14 residues. The germline gives CDR1 SNHLY, CDR2 FYNNEI. V lost 6 bases to trimming and J lost 5 bases; unmatched junction nucleotides: 9. The protocol was immunoSEQ multiplex PCR, while the TCRdb copy is restricted to in-frame clones and leaves out a portion. The table has 70,000 or so clones, approximately 86% seen once. The TCR comes from a middle-aged man with COVID-19, enrolled during active disease. The J gene is TRBJ2-5, the V gene TRBV2; 7 bases align to TRBD1. The sample taken for sequencing was peripheral blood. The CDR3, as DNA: TGTGCCAGCAGAAGGGAAGGGGGCCGCGAGACCCAGTACTTC. As protein: CASRREGGRETQYF.